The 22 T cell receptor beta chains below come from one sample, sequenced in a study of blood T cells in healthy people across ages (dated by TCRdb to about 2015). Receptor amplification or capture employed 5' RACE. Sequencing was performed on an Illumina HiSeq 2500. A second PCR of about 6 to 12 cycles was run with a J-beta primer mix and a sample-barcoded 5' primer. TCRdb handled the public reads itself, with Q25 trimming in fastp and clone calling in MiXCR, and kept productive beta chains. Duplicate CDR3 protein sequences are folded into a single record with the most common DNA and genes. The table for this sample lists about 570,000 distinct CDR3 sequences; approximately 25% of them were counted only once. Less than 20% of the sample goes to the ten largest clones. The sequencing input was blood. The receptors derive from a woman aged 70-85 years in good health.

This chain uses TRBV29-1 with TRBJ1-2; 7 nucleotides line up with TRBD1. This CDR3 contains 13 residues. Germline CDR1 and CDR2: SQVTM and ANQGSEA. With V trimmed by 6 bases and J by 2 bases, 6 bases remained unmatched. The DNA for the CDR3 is TGCAGCGTCCCCGGGACAGTCAACTATGGCTACACCTTC. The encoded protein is CSVPGTVNYGYTF.

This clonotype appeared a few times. CDR3 protein: CSAASDFSGNTIYF. The CDR3 nucleotides read TGCAGCGCCGCCTCAGATTTCTCTGGAAACACCATATATTTT. The chain combines TRBV29-1 with TRBJ1-3, with D hard to call. The length of the CDR3 is 14 residues. Deletions cut 7 bases from V and 0 bases from J, with 13 bases between. CDR1 SQVTM and CDR2 ANQGSEA come from the germline V gene.

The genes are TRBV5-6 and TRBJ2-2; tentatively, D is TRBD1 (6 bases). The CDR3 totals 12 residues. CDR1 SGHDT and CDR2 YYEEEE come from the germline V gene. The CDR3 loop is CDCRGDTGELFF. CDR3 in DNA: TGTGACTGCAGGGGCGACACCGGGGAGCTGTTTTTT.

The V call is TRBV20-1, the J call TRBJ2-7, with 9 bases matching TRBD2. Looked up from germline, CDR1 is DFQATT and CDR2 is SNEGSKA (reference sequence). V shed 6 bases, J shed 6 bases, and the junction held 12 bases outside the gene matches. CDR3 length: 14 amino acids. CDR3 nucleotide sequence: TGCAGTGCAAAGATGGCTAGCGGGACCCCCGAGCAGTACTTC. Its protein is CSAKMASGTPEQYF.

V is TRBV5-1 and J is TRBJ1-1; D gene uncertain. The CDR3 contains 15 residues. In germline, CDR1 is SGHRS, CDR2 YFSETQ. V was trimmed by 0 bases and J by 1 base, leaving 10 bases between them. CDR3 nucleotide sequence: TGCGCCAGCAGCTTGGTGGGGTGGGCGAACACTGAAGCTTTCTTT. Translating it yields CASSLVGWANTEAFF. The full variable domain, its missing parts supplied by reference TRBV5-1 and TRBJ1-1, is KAGVTQTPRYLIKTRGQQVTLSCSPISGHRSVSWYQQTPGQGLQFLFEYFSETQRNKGNFPGRFSGRQFSNSRSEMNVSTLELGDSALYLCASSLVGWANTEAFFGQGTRLTVV.

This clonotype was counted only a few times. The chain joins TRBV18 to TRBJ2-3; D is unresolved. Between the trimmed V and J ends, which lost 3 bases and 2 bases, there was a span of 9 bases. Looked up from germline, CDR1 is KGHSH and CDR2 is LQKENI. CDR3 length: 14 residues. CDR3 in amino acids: CASSPSRNTDTQYF. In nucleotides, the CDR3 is TGTGCCAGCTCACCGAGCAGGAACACAGATACGCAGTATTTT.

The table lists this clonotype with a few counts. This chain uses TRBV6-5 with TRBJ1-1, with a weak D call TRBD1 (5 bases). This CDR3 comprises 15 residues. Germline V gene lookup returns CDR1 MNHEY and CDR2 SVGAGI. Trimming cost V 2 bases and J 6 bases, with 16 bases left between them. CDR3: CASSYGAAGYPEAFF. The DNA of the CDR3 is TGTGCCAGCAGTTACGGGGCGGCAGGGTATCCTGAAGCTTTCTTT.

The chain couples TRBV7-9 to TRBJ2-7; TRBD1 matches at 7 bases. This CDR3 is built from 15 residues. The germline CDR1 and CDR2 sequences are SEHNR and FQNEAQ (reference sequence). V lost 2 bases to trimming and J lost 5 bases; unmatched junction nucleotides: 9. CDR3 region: CASSLKGQKTNEQYF. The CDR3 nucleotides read TGTGCCAGCAGCTTAAAGGGACAGAAGACTAACGAGCAGTACTTC.

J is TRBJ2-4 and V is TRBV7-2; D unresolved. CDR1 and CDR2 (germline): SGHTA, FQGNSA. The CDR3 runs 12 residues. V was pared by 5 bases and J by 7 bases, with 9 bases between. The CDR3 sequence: CASSAAGNIQYF. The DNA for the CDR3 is TGTGCCAGCAGCGCGGCCGGGAACATTCAGTACTTC.

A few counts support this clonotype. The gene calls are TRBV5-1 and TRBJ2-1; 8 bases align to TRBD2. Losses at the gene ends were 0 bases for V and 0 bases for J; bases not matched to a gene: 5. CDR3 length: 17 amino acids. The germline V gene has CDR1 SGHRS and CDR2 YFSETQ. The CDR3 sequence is CASSLGTSLSSYNEQFF. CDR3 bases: TGCGCCAGCAGCTTGGGGACTAGCCTAAGCTCCTACAATGAGCAGTTCTTC.

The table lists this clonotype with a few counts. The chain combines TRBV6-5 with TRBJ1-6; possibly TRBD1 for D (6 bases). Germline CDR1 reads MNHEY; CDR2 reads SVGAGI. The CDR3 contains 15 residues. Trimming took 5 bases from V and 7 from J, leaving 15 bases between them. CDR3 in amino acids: CASSLNRAPNSPLHF. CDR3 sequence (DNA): TGTGCCAGCAGTCTTAACAGGGCCCCAAATTCACCCCTCCACTTT.

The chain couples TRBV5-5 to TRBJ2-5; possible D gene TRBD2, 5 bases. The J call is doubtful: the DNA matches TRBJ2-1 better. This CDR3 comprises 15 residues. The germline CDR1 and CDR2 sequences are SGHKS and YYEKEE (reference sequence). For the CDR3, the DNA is TGTGCCAGCAGCCCTAATAGGGAGCCCTACAATGAGCAGTTCTTC. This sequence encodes CASSPNREPYNEQFF.

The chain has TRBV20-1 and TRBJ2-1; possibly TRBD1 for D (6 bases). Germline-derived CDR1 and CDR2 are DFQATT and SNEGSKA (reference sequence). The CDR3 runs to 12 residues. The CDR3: CSPKTGLGEQFF. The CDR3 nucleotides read TGCAGCCCTAAGACAGGTTTGGGTGAGCAGTTCTTC.

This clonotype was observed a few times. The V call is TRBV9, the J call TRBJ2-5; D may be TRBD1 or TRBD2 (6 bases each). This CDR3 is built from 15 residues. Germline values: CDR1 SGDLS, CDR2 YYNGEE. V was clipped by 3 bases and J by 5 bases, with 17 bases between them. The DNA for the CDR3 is TGTGCCAGCAGCGCAATGGGGGGCCAGGGGGAGACCCAGTACTTC. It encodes CASSAMGGQGETQYF. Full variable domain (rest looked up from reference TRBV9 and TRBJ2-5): DSGVTQTPKHLITATGQRVTLRCSPRSGDLSVYWYQQSLDQGLQFLIQYYNGEERAKGNILERFSAQQFPDLHSELNLSSLELGDSALYFCASSAMGGQGETQYFGPGTRLLVL.

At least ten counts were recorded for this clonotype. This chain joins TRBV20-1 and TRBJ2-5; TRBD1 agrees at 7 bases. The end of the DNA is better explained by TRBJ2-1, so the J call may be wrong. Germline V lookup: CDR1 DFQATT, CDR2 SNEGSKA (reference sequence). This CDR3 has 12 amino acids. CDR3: CSADRNRNEQFF. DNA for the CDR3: TGCAGTGCGGACAGGAACCGCAATGAGCAGTTCTTC.

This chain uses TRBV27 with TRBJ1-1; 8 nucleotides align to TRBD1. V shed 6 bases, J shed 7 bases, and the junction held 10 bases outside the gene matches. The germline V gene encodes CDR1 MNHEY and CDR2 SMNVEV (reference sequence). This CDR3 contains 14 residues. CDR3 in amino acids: CASSLRTGRVEAFF. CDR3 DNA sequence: TGTGCCAGCAGCCTTAGGACAGGGAGGGTTGAAGCTTTCTTT.

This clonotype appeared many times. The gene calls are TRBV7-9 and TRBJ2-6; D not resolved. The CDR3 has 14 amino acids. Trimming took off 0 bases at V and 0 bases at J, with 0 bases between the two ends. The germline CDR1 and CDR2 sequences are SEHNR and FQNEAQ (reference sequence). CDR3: CASSLASGANVLTF. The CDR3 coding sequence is TGTGCCAGCAGCTTAGCCTCTGGGGCCAACGTCCTGACTTTC. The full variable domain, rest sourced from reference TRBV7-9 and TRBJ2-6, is DTGVSQNPRHKITKRGQNVTFRCDPISEHNRLYWYRQTLGQGPEFLTYFQNEAQLEKSRLLSDRFSAERPKGSFSTLEIQRTEQGDSAMYLCASSLASGANVLTFGAGSRLTVL.

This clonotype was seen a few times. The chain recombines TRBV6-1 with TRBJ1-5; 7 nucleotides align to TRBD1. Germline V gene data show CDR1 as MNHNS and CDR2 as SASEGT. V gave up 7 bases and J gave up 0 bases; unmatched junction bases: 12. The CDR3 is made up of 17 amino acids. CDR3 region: CASTLNPTGPSNQPQHF. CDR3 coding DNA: TGTGCCAGCACCCTAAACCCGACAGGGCCTAGCAATCAGCCCCAGCATTTT.

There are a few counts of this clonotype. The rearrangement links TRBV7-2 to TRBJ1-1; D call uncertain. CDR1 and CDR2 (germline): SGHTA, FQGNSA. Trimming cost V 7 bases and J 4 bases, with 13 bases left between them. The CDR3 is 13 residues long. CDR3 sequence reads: CASTSTVGTEAFF. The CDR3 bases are TGTGCCAGCACTTCCACCGTGGGCACTGAAGCTTTCTTT. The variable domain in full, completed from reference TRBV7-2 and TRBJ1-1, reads GAGVSQSPSNKVTEKGKDVELRCDPISGHTALYWYRQSLGQGLEFLIYFQGNSAPDKSGLPSDRFSAERTGGSVSTLTIQRTQQEDSAVYLCASTSTVGTEAFFGQGTRLTVV.

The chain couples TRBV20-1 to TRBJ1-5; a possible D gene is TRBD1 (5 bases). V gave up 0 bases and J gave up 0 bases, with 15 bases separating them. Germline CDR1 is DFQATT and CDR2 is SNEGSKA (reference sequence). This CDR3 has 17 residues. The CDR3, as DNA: TGCAGTGCTAGAGATCTTCAGGGACCATATAGCAATCAGCCCCAGCATTTT. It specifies CSARDLQGPYSNQPQHF.

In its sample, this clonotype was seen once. The CDR3 DNA sequence: TGTGCCAGCTCACCTGCGAATGACCCGTCTGGCTACACCTTC. Its translation: CASSPANDPSGYTF. This chain links TRBV18 with TRBJ1-2; D is undetermined. The germline V gene has CDR1 KGHSH and CDR2 LQKENI. V lost 3 bases and J lost 7, with 15 bases in between. The CDR3 contains 14 residues.

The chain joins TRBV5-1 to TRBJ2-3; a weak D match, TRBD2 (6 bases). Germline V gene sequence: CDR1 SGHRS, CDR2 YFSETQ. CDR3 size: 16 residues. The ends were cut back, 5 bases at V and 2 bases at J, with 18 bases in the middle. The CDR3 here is CASRRLPGDLTDTQYF. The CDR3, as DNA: TGCGCCAGCAGACGGCTCCCGGGGGATCTCACAGATACGCAGTATTTT.